This record covers a single TCR beta chain. It has no known antigen specificity. The sample holds no much larger clone one base away, and base qualities are not on file. The library was prepared using the immunoSEQ multiplex PCR assay. The source is immuneACCESS, and TCRdb retained only in-frame sequences with V and J called. Part of the clones is not carried over; for the studies checked, unresolved V genes explain less than half of this, and the remainder is unexplained. The sample table shows 50,000 to 70,000 clones, and about 95% are seen once. The ten largest make up 3% of the sample. CDR1 and CDR2 are drawn from the germline V gene: SGHTA, FQGNSA. At the junction V is shortened by 1 base and J by 3 bases; bases outside the gene matches: 1. The CDR3 spans 15 residues, from the cysteine through the phenylalanine. Here the CDR3 DNA is all that survives: 45 bases in frame from base 1. This entry is derived from a study of technical replicates of blood from a handful of donors (dated by TCRdb to about 2017).

This sequence uses TRBV7-2 and TRBJ2-1; 9 bases in the junction line up with TRBD2. The source material was PBMCs. This clonotype was sampled from a human donor in good health. Some clones in this sample may be carry-over from other donors' samples. The CDR3 in this case is CASSLGLAVYNEQFF. The DNA sequence is given as TGTGCCAGCAGCTTAGGACTAGCGGTCTACAATGAGCAGTTCTTC.